These 21 T cell receptor beta chains share one sample of origin, sequenced in a study of shared clonotypes between healthy human individuals. Here immunoSEQ multiplex PCR was the method, and the copy in TCRdb shows in-frame clones only, minus some. The profile shows about 1.5 million clones, around 97% of them singletons. Sequencing was done on a sample of naive CD4+ T cells sorted from blood. Noted subset: CD45RA+ positively selected. The receptors originated from a man between 25 and 39 years old in good health.

The rearrangement joins TRBV5-1 to TRBJ2-3; 9 positions match TRBD2. Germline values: CDR1 SGHRS, CDR2 YFSETQ. The trim removed 4 bases at V and 4 bases at J, leaving 7 bases unmatched. CDR3 length: 15 residues. The CDR3 DNA reads TGCGCCAGCAGCCTTAGCGGGAGTAAAGCAGATACGCAGTATTTT. It specifies CASSLSGSKADTQYF.

A word on this clone: The same CDR3 also results from other DNA sequences found in this sample. The chain uses TRBV2 and TRBJ2-7; TRBD1 matches at 10 bases. V lost 6 bases and J lost 6; bases outside the gene matches: 5. Germline CDR1 SNHLY, CDR2 FYNNEI. CDR3 length equals 13 residues. The CDR3 loop is CASSRDRGSEQYF. CDR3 DNA: TGTGCCAGCAGCCGGGACAGGGGCAGCGAGCAGTACTTC.

The chain's CDR3 is CASSLTASPSEQYF. In DNA form, the CDR3 reads TGTGCCAGCAGCTTAACAGCGAGCCCTAGCGAGCAGTACTTC. V and J are TRBV7-8 and TRBJ2-7; D not certain. The CDR3 spans 14 residues. V was pared by 2 bases and J by 6 bases, with 14 bases between. Germline V gene data show CDR1 as SGHVS and CDR2 as FQNEAQ.

The V gene is TRBV5-5, the J gene TRBJ2-3; 8 bases line up with TRBD1. Germline V gene lookup returns CDR1 SGHKS and CDR2 YYEKEE (reference sequence). The junction had 4 bases not matched to a gene; V was cut back by 4 bases and J by 0 bases. The CDR3 totals 15 residues. DNA for the CDR3: TGTGCCAGCAGCCGACAGGGGATTAGCACAGATACGCAGTATTTT. The encoded protein is CASSRQGISTDTQYF.

This clone appeared a single time. The chain couples TRBV10-3 to TRBJ2-7; D is perhaps TRBD2 (5 bases). V gave up 3 bases and J gave up 3 bases, with 9 bases separating them. The CDR3 has 13 residues. In germline, CDR1 is ENHRY, CDR2 SYGVKD. The CDR3, as DNA: TGTGCCATCAGTGAACCCGGGAACTACGAGCAGTACTTC. Translated, it gives CAISEPGNYEQYF.

J is TRBJ2-5 and V is TRBV5-1; D is tentatively TRBD1 or TRBD2 (5 bases each). Trimming removed 1 base from V and 4 bases from J, with 8 bases in between. This CDR3 contains 13 residues. Germline V gene lookup returns CDR1 SGHRS and CDR2 YFSETQ. The CDR3 DNA is TGCGCCAGCAGCTTGCCCGGGGCAGAGACCCAGTACTTC. Amino acid sequence: CASSLPGAETQYF.

The chain employs TRBV2 and TRBJ1-1; 7 bases are shared with TRBD1. The CDR3 is made up of 15 amino acids. Unmatched junction bases numbered 8, after V lost 6 bases and J lost 1 base. Germline values: CDR1 SNHLY, CDR2 FYNNEI. For the CDR3, the DNA is TGTGCCAGCAGAAAAGACAGGGTATCGAACACTGAAGCTTTCTTT. This encodes CASRKDRVSNTEAFF.

Of note for this clone: Other DNA sequences in this sample translate to the same CDR3. The chain is built from TRBV18 and TRBJ2-3; 8 nucleotides agree with TRBD1. The CDR3 length is 16 residues. The V gene end was trimmed by 3 bases and the J gene end by 2 bases; junction bases not matched to a gene: 7. From germline, CDR1 is KGHSH and CDR2 LQKENI. CDR3 residues: CASSPLGQGLTDTQYF. DNA for the CDR3: TGTGCCAGCTCACCCTTAGGACAGGGACTCACAGATACGCAGTATTTT.

V gene TRBV6-1 combines with J gene TRBJ2-5; D is uncertain. The J call may be faulty, since TRBJ2-7 better matches the DNA end. Germline lookup yields CDR1 MNHNS and CDR2 SASEGT. The CDR3 has 15 amino acids. CDR3 amino acids: CALASPKGRNYEQYF. DNA for the CDR3: TGTGCACTTGCGTCCCCAAAAGGCAGGAACTACGAGCAGTACTTC.

The genes are TRBV18 and TRBJ2-5, with TRBD1 matching over 10 bases. V dropped 3 bases and J dropped 1; count of bases not matched to a gene: 5. The CDR3 runs 16 residues. The germline V gene has CDR1 KGHSH and CDR2 LQKENI. CDR3 residues: CASSPIGQGVQETQYF. CDR3 nucleotides: TGTGCCAGCTCACCTATCGGACAGGGGGTCCAAGAGACCCAGTACTTC.

The gene calls are TRBV7-9 and TRBJ1-3; TRBD1 matches at 9 bases. The length of the CDR3 is 15 residues. From germline, CDR1 is SEHNR and CDR2 FQNEAQ (reference sequence). The junction had 5 bases not matched to a gene; V was cut back by 6 bases and J by 2 bases. Written as DNA, the CDR3 is TGTGCCAGCAGTTCGACAGGGGGACCTGGAAACACCATATATTTT. Its protein is CASSSTGGPGNTIYF.

The V gene is TRBV5-6, the J gene TRBJ2-2; 7 nucleotides match TRBD1. Trimming at V came to 0 bases and at J to 4 bases, leaving 6 bases not matched to a gene. CDR3 length: 16 amino acids. Germline CDR1 is SGHDT and CDR2 is YYEEEE. This chain's CDR3 is CASSLVSAGGTGELFF. The CDR3 DNA follows: TGTGCCAGCAGCTTGGTTTCCGCAGGGGGCACCGGGGAGCTGTTTTTT.

The chain couples TRBV18 to TRBJ2-1; 7 positions agree with TRBD1. The trim removed 4 bases at V and 0 bases at J, leaving 3 bases unmatched. CDR1 and CDR2 (germline): KGHSH, LQKENI. The CDR3 contains 15 residues. The CDR3 loop is CASSLRQGSYNEQFF. For the CDR3, the DNA is TGTGCCAGCTCACTGAGACAGGGCTCCTACAATGAGCAGTTCTTC.

The J gene is TRBJ1-2, the V gene TRBV21-1; the listed D gene, TRBD1, was not tested against the DNA. TRBV21-1 is given as a pseudogene. The CDR3 has 19 amino acids. The chain's CDR3 is CASTLVILGQRDSLYGYTF. As DNA, the CDR3 is TGTGCCAGCACCTTAGTCATTCTCGGGCAACGGGACAGTTTGTATGGCTACACCTTC.

V is TRBV19 and J is TRBJ2-3; 9 nucleotides agree with TRBD2. The CDR3 spans 15 residues. CDR1 is LNHDA and CDR2 is SQIVND in the germline V gene (reference sequence). Unmatched junction bases numbered 5, after V lost 2 bases and J lost 5 bases. The CDR3 is CASSILAGEGDTQYF. CDR3 bases: TGTGCCAGTAGTATATTAGCGGGAGAAGGAGATACGCAGTATTTT.

The chain recombines TRBV7-2 with TRBJ1-2; the D gene is possibly TRBD1 (6 bases). This CDR3 contains 15 residues. V was shortened by 2 bases and J by 1 base, with 11 bases between the two germline ends. Germline CDR1 reads SGHTA; CDR2 reads FQGNSA. DNA for the CDR3: TGTGCCAGCAGCTTACAGGGGCGGAATAACTATGGCTACACCTTC. Its translation is CASSLQGRNNYGYTF.

The chain couples TRBV7-6 to TRBJ2-7, with 7 bases lining up with TRBD2. Germline V lookup: CDR1 SGHVS, CDR2 FNYEAQ. V shed 3 bases and J 3 bases; nucleotides not matched to a gene: 5. There are 14 residues in the CDR3. In DNA, the CDR3 is TGTGCCAGCAGCTTGGGATCTAGCGGCTACGAGCAGTACTTC. It yields the protein CASSLGSSGYEQYF.

The V call is TRBV19, the J call TRBJ2-1; D perhaps matches TRBD2 (6 bases). Germline V gene data show CDR1 as LNHDA and CDR2 as SQIVND (reference sequence). V dropped 7 bases and J dropped 2 bases, with 21 bases sitting between them. This CDR3 contains 17 residues. The CDR3 sequence: CASTQYVSGFPYNEQFF. The CDR3 nucleotides are TGTGCCAGTACACAATATGTTAGCGGTTTTCCCTACAATGAGCAGTTCTTC. The full variable domain, completed using reference TRBV19 and TRBJ2-1, is DGGITQSPKYLFRKEGQNVTLSCEQNLNHDAMYWYRQDPGQGLRLIYYSQIVNDFQKGDIAEGYSVSREKKESFPLTVTSAQKNPTAFYLCASTQYVSGFPYNEQFFGPGTRLTVL.

This clone showed up just once. The chain carries TRBV14 and TRBJ2-3; D is possibly TRBD2 (6 bases). Germline V gene sequence: CDR1 SGHDN, CDR2 FVKESK. Between the trimmed V and J ends, which lost 4 bases and 2 bases, there was a span of 7 bases. The length of the CDR3 is 13 residues. CDR3 nucleotides: TGTGCCAGCAGCCGGAGGGCCACAGATACGCAGTATTTT. This sequence encodes CASSRRATDTQYF. Full variable domain (missing parts from reference TRBV14 and TRBJ2-3): EAGVTQFPSHSVIEKGQTVTLRCDPISGHDNLYWYRRVMGKEIKFLLHFVKESKQDESGMPNNRFLAERTGGTYSTLKVQPAELEDSGVYFCASSRRATDTQYFGPGTRLTVL.

The chain joins TRBV27 to TRBJ2-2; D not certain. The V and J ends lost 2 bases and 6 bases respectively, with 7 bases between them. The CDR3 contains 13 residues. CDR1 is MNHEY and CDR2 is SMNVEV in the germline V gene (reference sequence). CDR3 coding DNA: TGTGCCAGCAGTTTAGAGAGGCCCGGGGAGCTGTTTTTT. Protein: CASSLERPGELFF.

CDR3: CASSLVLAGGIIFEQYF. The DNA for the CDR3 is TGTGCCAGCAGCTTAGTTCTAGCGGGAGGCATAATCTTCGAGCAGTACTTC. The V gene is TRBV7-8, the J gene TRBJ2-7; 11 nucleotides match TRBD2. Germline-derived CDR1 and CDR2 are SGHVS and FQNEAQ. The CDR3 is made up of 17 amino acids. J gave up 6 bases and V 1 base, and 11 bases lay outside the gene matches.